This is a list of T cell receptor beta chains from one sample in a study of CD8+ T cells in alopecia areata. Using immunoSEQ multiplex PCR, the repertoire was profiled, and TCRdb retains in-frame clones only, with some absent. The sample records roughly 180,000 clones, about half being singletons. The sequences come from CD8+ T cells sorted from blood, collected between weeks 51 and 54, from a patient treated with tofacitinib. These receptors came from a human donor with alopecia areata. Both conserved end residues are part of each CDR3. The order of the fields is J gene, V gene, CDR3 length, D gene, clone size, CDR3 protein, CDR3 DNA. The D gene is left open where the match is weak. Size tells how often a clone was seen (once, few, many) or the class of an expanded clone, and some rows leave it out.

>TRBJ1-2|TRBV5-1|15|TRBD1|-
CASSPTGTGAYGYTF
TGCGCCAGCAGCCCAACCGGGACAGGGGCCTATGGCTACACCTTC
>TRBJ2-2|TRBV9|12|-|-
CASSVEWGELFF
TGTGCCAGCAGCGTAGAATGGGGGGAGCTGTTTTTT
>TRBJ2-5|TRBV9|14|-|-
CASSPVGFQETQYF
TGTGCCAGCAGCCCCGTGGGCTTTCAAGAGACCCAGTACTTC
>TRBJ2-1|TRBV2|13|-|few
CASRVIGDRLQFF
TGTGCCAGCAGAGTTATTGGGGACCGCCTGCAGTTCTTC
>TRBJ2-6|TRBV10-3|16|-|few
CAISGDRVRGANVLTF
TGTGCCATCAGTGGAGATAGGGTGCGTGGGGCCAACGTCCTGACTTTC
>TRBJ1-1|TRBV15|15|TRBD1|few
CATSGDREGNTEAFF
TGTGCCACCAGCGGGGACAGGGAGGGGAACACTGAAGCTTTCTTT
>TRBJ2-3|TRBV10-3|13|TRBD2|-
CAILAGDADTQYF
TGTGCCATACTAGCGGGGGATGCAGATACGCAGTATTTT
>TRBJ1-5|TRBV7-8|14|-|-
CAIGEGHSNQPQHF
TGTGCCATTGGAGAGGGTCATAGCAATCAGCCCCAGCATTTT
>TRBJ2-5|TRBV25-1|14|-|few
CASSEKTEEETQYF
TGTGCCAGCAGTGAAAAAACGGAAGAAGAGACCCAGTACTTC
>TRBJ1-6|TRBV5-1|15|-|few
CASSAATGGNSPLHF
TGCGCCAGCAGCGCGGCGACGGGGGGTAATTCACCCCTCCACTTT
>TRBJ2-5|TRBV5-4|13|-|-
CASSRDQVETQYF
TGTGCCAGCAGCCGAGACCAGGTGGAGACCCAGTACTTC
>TRBJ2-6|TRBV7-9|12|-|-
CASSPGANVLTF
TGTGCCAGCAGCCCGGGAGCCAACGTCCTGACTTTC
>TRBJ2-3|TRBV5-1|15|-|few
CASSKGGASTDTQYF
TGCGCCAGCAGTAAAGGGGGAGCTAGCACAGATACGCAGTATTTT
>TRBJ2-1|TRBV5-4|15|-|-
CASSLAGLNWDEQFF
TGTGCCAGCAGCTTGGCGGGCCTCAATTGGGATGAGCAGTTCTTC
>TRBJ2-3|TRBV5-1|13|-|few
CASSLATTDTQYF
TGCGCCAGCAGCTTGGCCACCACAGATACGCAGTATTTT
>TRBJ1-2|TRBV4-1|15|TRBD1|-
CASSLRDSLNYGYTF
TGCGCCAGCAGCCTCCGGGACAGTTTAAACTATGGCTACACCTTC
>TRBJ2-7|TRBV6-5|14|-|-
CASSYTVRGYEQYF
TGTGCCAGCAGTTACACGGTTCGTGGCTACGAGCAGTACTTC
>TRBJ2-5|TRBV5-4|15|-|few
CASSTVTGSLETQYF
TGTGCCAGCAGCACGGTGACGGGATCGTTGGAGACCCAGTACTTC
>TRBJ2-7|TRBV29-1|12|-|few
CSVRQANYEQYF
TGCAGCGTACGACAGGCTAACTACGAGCAGTACTTC
>TRBJ1-1|TRBV30|14|TRBD1|-
CAWSWDRGHTEAFF
TGTGCCTGGAGCTGGGACAGGGGGCACACTGAAGCTTTCTTT
>TRBJ2-5|TRBV5-6|16|TRBD2|-
CASREMTSGVAETQYF
TGTGCCAGCAGAGAGATGACTAGCGGGGTTGCGGAGACCCAGTACTTC
>TRBJ1-5|TRBV27|14|TRBD1|-
CASRGQGGNQPQHF
TGTGCCAGCAGGGGACAGGGAGGCAATCAGCCCCAGCATTTT
>TRBJ2-3|TRBV30|13|-|once
CAWSVGGGDTQYF
TGTGCCTGGAGTGTGGGGGGCGGAGATACGCAGTATTTT
>TRBJ1-6|TRBV2|14|-|-
CASNGGMNNSPLHF
TGTGCCAGCAATGGGGGAATGAATAATTCACCCCTCCACTTT
>TRBJ2-7|TRBV30|14|-|-
CAWTWGTDAYEQYF
TGTGCCTGGACCTGGGGGACCGATGCCTACGAGCAGTACTTC
>TRBJ2-2|TRBV7-9|16|-|once
CASSLDPQRYTGELFF
TGTGCCAGCAGCTTAGATCCTCAGAGGTACACCGGGGAGCTGTTTTTT